The clone carrying this T cell receptor beta chain was observed a single time. Its antigen is not identified. At the time of sampling, donors were nominally healthy, though unrecorded immune exposures were likely. The data stem from a study of cytomegalovirus exposure and HLA in healthy donors. About the study: There were 85 million or so unique TCRs (from HLA-typed donors) in an early data release. Regarding the study as a whole: There were some V segments, including TRBV6-2 and TRBV6-3, excluded as indistinguishable. Reportedly, a later analysis found an Asian-associated ancestry cluster had fewer N-insertions than the roughly 700-donor mean.

CDR1 and CDR2 (germline): SGHRS, YFSETQ. Trimming stripped 3 bases from V and 1 base from J, with 10 bases between. The CDR3 contains 15 residues. PCR primers comprised 60 Vbeta and 13 Jbeta primers. Libraries were prepared by immunoSEQ multiplex PCR; TCRdb keeps only in-frame clonotypes and omits some of them. The sample records approximately 170,000 clones, around four fifths being singletons. This chain links TRBV5-1 with TRBJ2-2; D possibly corresponds to TRBD1 (5 bases). This TCR came from a female donor in good health and CMV-seronegative. Sequencing was carried out using PBMCs. CDR3 coding DNA: TGCGCCAGCAGCTCGGTAACAGGGAACACCGGGGAGCTGTTTTTT. Amino acid sequence: CASSSVTGNTGELFF.